What follows are 24 T cell receptor beta chains derived from one specimen sequenced in a study of follicular helper T cells after annual influenza vaccination. Time point specified: 2014-2015 season, pre-vaccination. The data were produced by immunoSEQ multiplex PCR, yet TCRdb's version contains in-frame clones alone and is incomplete. The sample lists approximately 10,000 clones, roughly 85% occurring once. This specimen was CXCR5+ CD38- circulating T follicular helper cells from blood, taken on the day of influenza vaccination. Described subset: circulating Tfh, non-naive CD4+CXCR5+PD-1+ (ICOS+CD38+ or ICOS-CD38-). All receptors come from an adult who received the influenza vaccine.

The V gene is TRBV6-6, the J gene TRBJ1-1; 8 bases are a match to TRBD1. The germline gives CDR1 MNHNY, CDR2 SVGAGI (reference sequence). The CDR3 totals 16 residues. The J segment lost 0 bases and the V segment lost 7 bases, leaving 10 bases of the junction unmatched. The CDR3 DNA is TGTGCCAGCAAACCCCAGGGGGCTCTAATGAACACTGAAGCTTTCTTT. Translated, it gives CASKPQGALMNTEAFF.

This chain joins TRBV14 and TRBJ2-2, with 7 bases matching TRBD2. Germline values: CDR1 SGHDN, CDR2 FVKESK. The CDR3 has 14 residues. Trimming took 4 bases from V and 6 from J; bases not matched to a gene: 5. CDR3 coding DNA: TGTGCCAGCAGCCTCTCGGGGGGTGCCGGGGAGCTGTTTTTT. Translated: CASSLSGGAGELFF. Using reference TRBV14 and TRBJ2-2 for the parts outside the CDR3, the full variable domain is EAGVTQFPSHSVIEKGQTVTLRCDPISGHDNLYWYRRVMGKEIKFLLHFVKESKQDESGMPNNRFLAERTGGTYSTLKVQPAELEDSGVYFCASSLSGGAGELFFGEGSRLTVL.

V is TRBV6-5 and J is TRBJ2-3; TRBD2 aligns across 10 bases. Germline V gives CDR1 MNHEY, CDR2 SVGAGI. The CDR3 runs to 14 residues. With V trimmed by 6 bases and J by 3 bases, 3 bases remained unmatched. The CDR3 protein is CASRPGLATDTQYF. Here the CDR3 DNA reads TGTGCCAGCAGGCCGGGACTAGCGACAGATACGCAGTATTTT.

This chain uses TRBV18 with TRBJ2-3; 10 positions match TRBD1. With V trimmed by 3 bases and J by 4 bases, 1 base remained unmatched. The germline V gene has CDR1 KGHSH and CDR2 LQKENI. CDR3 length equals 14 residues. This CDR3 reads CASSPGQGSDTQYF. The CDR3, as DNA: TGTGCCAGCTCACCGGGACAGGGGTCAGATACGCAGTATTTT.

The chain uses TRBV5-1 and TRBJ2-5; the D gene is possibly TRBD2 (6 bases). V dropped 4 bases and J dropped 2 bases, with 12 bases sitting between them. In germline, CDR1 is SGHRS, CDR2 YFSETQ. The CDR3 contains 14 residues. The CDR3 bases are TGCGCCAGCAGCCCAGGGACTCTACAAGAGACCCAGTACTTC. As protein: CASSPGTLQETQYF.

The chain uses TRBV4-2 and TRBJ2-5; D tentatively reads TRBD1 or TRBD2 (6 bases each). The CDR3 length is 15 residues. The germline V gene has CDR1 LGHNA and CDR2 YNFKEQ. Trimming removed 0 bases from V and 7 bases from J, with 15 bases in between. The DNA of the CDR3 is TGTGCCAGCAGCCAAGATGGGGGTACGGGGGCGACCCAGTACTTC. This sequence encodes CASSQDGGTGATQYF.

The V call is TRBV5-1, the J call TRBJ2-2; D remains unclear. The CDR3 is 16 residues long. Germline V CDR1 and CDR2: SGHRS, YFSETQ. Trimming took off 0 bases at V and 0 bases at J, with 9 bases between the two ends. CDR3 DNA sequence: TGCGCCAGCAGCTTGGTTCAGTCTTCGAACACCGGGGAGCTGTTTTTT. Translation: CASSLVQSSNTGELFF.

The chain is built from TRBV7-2 and TRBJ2-7, with D perhaps matching TRBD1 (6 bases). The ends were cut back, 5 bases at V and 3 bases at J, with 14 bases in the middle. CDR3 size: 14 residues. Germline-derived CDR1 and CDR2 are SGHTA and FQGNSA. CDR3 DNA sequence: TGTGCCAGCAGCCGCTCAGGGACAAACTACGAGCAGTACTTC. Translated, it gives CASSRSGTNYEQYF.

This clone was seen a single time. The rearrangement joins TRBV10-3 to TRBJ2-3, with 12 bases aligning to TRBD2. V dropped 5 bases and J dropped 3; count of bases not matched to a gene: 3. Germline V gene lookup returns CDR1 ENHRY and CDR2 SYGVKD. The CDR3 has 15 residues. CDR3 in amino acids: CAISWTSGITDTQYF. The CDR3 coding sequence is TGTGCCATCAGTTGGACTAGCGGGATTACAGATACGCAGTATTTT.

DNA for the CDR3: TGTGCCAGCAGCTTAGCACGGAATGAGCAGTTCTTC. Protein: CASSLARNEQFF. This chain connects TRBV5-4 to TRBJ2-1; D remains unclear. V lost 2 bases, J lost 7 bases, and 7 bases lay in between. Germline CDR1 and CDR2: SGHNT and YYREEE (reference sequence). The CDR3 consists of 12 residues.

As to this clone: In the same sample, other DNA sequences code for this CDR3. The J gene is TRBJ1-3, the V gene TRBV9; D is unresolved. V lost 0 bases and J lost 8, with 9 bases in between. The germline gives CDR1 SGDLS, CDR2 YYNGEE. The CDR3 runs to 13 residues. This CDR3 is CASSVAGKDTIYF. The CDR3 nucleotides are TGTGCCAGCAGCGTAGCAGGAAAGGACACCATATATTTT.

The chain employs TRBV6-6 and TRBJ2-5; the D is unclear. The germline V and J ends were trimmed by 5 bases and 4 bases, with 8 bases remaining between them. The CDR3 length is 12 residues. Germline V gives CDR1 MNHNY, CDR2 SVGAGI (reference sequence). In DNA, the CDR3 is TGTGCCAGCAGTACGAATCCAGAGACCCAGTACTTC. This gives the protein CASSTNPETQYF.

This clone was observed once. This chain joins TRBV29-1 and TRBJ1-2; TRBD1 matches at 9 bases. The CDR3 sequence is 13 residues long. V trimming: 3 bases; J trimming: 5 bases; junction bases outside the gene matches: 4. Germline V lookup: CDR1 SQVTM, CDR2 ANQGSEA. The CDR3 sequence is CSVEDRGSYGYTF. CDR3 nucleotides: TGCAGCGTTGAGGACAGGGGTAGTTATGGCTACACCTTC.

The rearrangement joins TRBV7-9 to TRBJ2-1, with TRBD1 identical over 9 bases. CDR1 is SEHNR, CDR2 FQNEAQ, per germline (reference sequence). The CDR3 runs 16 residues. J lost 8 bases, V lost 4 bases, and 12 bases had no gene match. The CDR3 sequence: CASSSPGQGREYEQFF. The DNA for the CDR3 is TGTGCCAGCAGCTCCCCGGGACAGGGCCGCGAGTATGAGCAGTTCTTC.

V usage is TRBV18 and J usage is TRBJ2-2, with 7 bases lining up with TRBD1. The CDR3 runs to 15 residues. Germline assignment: CDR1 KGHSH and CDR2 LQKENI. J was trimmed by 5 bases and V by 2 bases; bases with no gene match: 5. CDR3 region: CASSPDRVGTGELFF. The CDR3 region has the DNA TGTGCCAGCTCACCAGACAGGGTTGGAACCGGGGAGCTGTTTTTT.

The rearrangement links TRBV14 to TRBJ2-3; the D is unclear. V was pared by 5 bases and J by 0 bases, with 12 bases between. Germline values: CDR1 SGHDN, CDR2 FVKESK. There are 15 residues in the CDR3. The CDR3, as DNA: TGTGCCAGCAGCTCTCGCACGCATAGCACAGATACGCAGTATTTT. Translated, it gives CASSSRTHSTDTQYF. The complete variable domain, with remaining parts taken from reference TRBV14 and TRBJ2-3, reads EAGVTQFPSHSVIEKGQTVTLRCDPISGHDNLYWYRRVMGKEIKFLLHFVKESKQDESGMPNNRFLAERTGGTYSTLKVQPAELEDSGVYFCASSSRTHSTDTQYFGPGTRLTVL.

The V call is TRBV27, the J call TRBJ2-5; D may be TRBD1 or TRBD2 (5 bases each). Deletions cut 3 bases from V and 7 bases from J, with 18 bases between. The germline V gene has CDR1 MNHEY and CDR2 SMNVEV (reference sequence). This CDR3 contains 15 residues. The CDR3 sequence is CASSFSGTAIGTQYF. The CDR3 DNA follows: TGTGCCAGCAGTTTTTCAGGGACGGCAATTGGGACCCAGTACTTC.

This chain links TRBV7-2 with TRBJ2-2, with D possibly matching TRBD1 (6 bases). The CDR3 totals 15 residues. Germline CDR1 is SGHTA and CDR2 is FQGNSA. The V end lost 4 bases, the J end lost 0 bases, and 9 bases lay between the germline ends. CDR3 in DNA: TGTGCCAGCAGCTGGACAGCTTCGAACACCGGGGAGCTGTTTTTT. Protein product: CASSWTASNTGELFF.

The rearrangement links TRBV6-5 to TRBJ2-7; perhaps TRBD2 as D (6 bases). V shed 8 bases and J shed 3 bases, with 11 bases lying between them. This CDR3 is 12 amino acids long. Germline-derived CDR1 and CDR2 are MNHEY and SVGAGI. The CDR3 is CASGGENYEQYF. CDR3 sequence (DNA): TGTGCCAGCGGAGGGGAAAACTACGAGCAGTACTTC.

The count of this clone is one. The rearrangement uses TRBV11-2 and TRBJ2-5; possibly TRBD2 for D (7 bases). In germline, CDR1 is SGHAT, CDR2 FQNNGV. The ends were cut back, 5 bases at V and 2 bases at J, with 18 bases in the middle. The CDR3 extends over 16 amino acids. The DNA of the CDR3 is TGTGCCAGCAGCCCGAGGGGGGGTTCCCTACAAGAGACCCAGTACTTC. Amino acids: CASSPRGGSLQETQYF.

The chain recombines TRBV9 with TRBJ2-6; tentatively, D is TRBD1 (5 bases). Trimming took 0 bases from V and 2 from J, leaving 9 bases between them. The CDR3 runs 16 residues. The germline CDR1 and CDR2 sequences are SGDLS and YYNGEE. The CDR3, as DNA: TGTGCCAGCAGCGTAGTGTTAGGGGCTGGGGCCAACGTCCTGACTTTC. Protein: CASSVVLGAGANVLTF. The complete variable domain, with remaining parts taken from reference TRBV9 and TRBJ2-6, reads DSGVTQTPKHLITATGQRVTLRCSPRSGDLSVYWYQQSLDQGLQFLIQYYNGEERAKGNILERFSAQQFPDLHSELNLSSLELGDSALYFCASSVVLGAGANVLTFGAGSRLTVL.

The chain is built from TRBV27 and TRBJ1-5, with TRBD1 matching over 7 bases. V gave up 7 bases and J gave up 3 bases; unmatched junction bases: 15. In germline, CDR1 is MNHEY, CDR2 SMNVEV (reference sequence). The CDR3 has 17 amino acids. CDR3 in amino acids: CASTPNPPDRDNQPQHF. DNA for the CDR3: TGTGCCAGCACCCCAAACCCCCCCGACAGGGACAATCAGCCCCAGCATTTT.

The V gene is TRBV15, the J gene TRBJ2-7, with D perhaps matching TRBD1 (5 bases). The CDR3 spans 14 residues. Trimming shortened V by 0 bases and J by 3 bases, and 9 bases separated the two germline ends. Germline loops: CDR1 LNHNV, CDR2 YYDKDF (reference sequence). CDR3 coding DNA: TGTGCCACCAGCAGAGATGCAGGGAACTACGAGCAGTACTTC. The encoded protein is CATSRDAGNYEQYF.

This chain links TRBV10-1 with TRBJ1-1; D remains unclear. This CDR3 spans 15 amino acids. V gave up 0 bases and J gave up 7 bases, with 15 bases separating them. Germline V CDR1 and CDR2: WNHNN, SYGVQD (reference sequence). CDR3 nucleotide sequence: TGCGCCAGCAGTGAGTCGAAGTTCGGGGAAGGTGAAGCTTTCTTT. Translation gives CASSESKFGEGEAFF.